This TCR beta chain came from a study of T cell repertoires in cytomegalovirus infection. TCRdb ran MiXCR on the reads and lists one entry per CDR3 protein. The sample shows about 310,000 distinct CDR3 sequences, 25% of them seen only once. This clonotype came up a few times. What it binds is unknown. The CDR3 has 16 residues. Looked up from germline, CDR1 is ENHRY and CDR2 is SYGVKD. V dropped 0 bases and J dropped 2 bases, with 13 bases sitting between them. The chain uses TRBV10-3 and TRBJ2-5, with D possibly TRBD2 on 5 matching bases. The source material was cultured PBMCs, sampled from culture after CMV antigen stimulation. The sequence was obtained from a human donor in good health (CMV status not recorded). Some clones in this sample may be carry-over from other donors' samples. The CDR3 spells CAISESHMAGQETQYF. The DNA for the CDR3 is TGTGCCATCAGTGAGTCACATATGGCGGGTCAAGAGACCCAGTACTTC.